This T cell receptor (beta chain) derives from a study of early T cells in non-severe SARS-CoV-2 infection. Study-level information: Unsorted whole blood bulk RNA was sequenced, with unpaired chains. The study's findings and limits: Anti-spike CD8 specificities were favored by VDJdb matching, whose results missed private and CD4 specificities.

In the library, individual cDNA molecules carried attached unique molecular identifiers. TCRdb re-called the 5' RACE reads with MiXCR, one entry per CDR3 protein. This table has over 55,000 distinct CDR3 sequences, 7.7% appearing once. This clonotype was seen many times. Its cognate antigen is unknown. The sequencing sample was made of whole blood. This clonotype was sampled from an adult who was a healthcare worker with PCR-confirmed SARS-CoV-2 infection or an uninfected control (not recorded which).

DNA of the CDR3: TGCAGTGCTAGAGAAATAGCGGGGAGCTCCTACAATGAGCAGTTCTTC. Its translation is CSAREIAGSSYNEQFF. This chain uses TRBV20-1 with TRBJ2-1, with 8 bases lining up with TRBD2. Trimming cost V 0 bases and J 0 bases; bases outside gene matches: 4. Germline values: CDR1 DFQATT, CDR2 SNEGSKA (reference sequence). This CDR3 spans 16 amino acids.